Listed below are T cell receptor beta chains from one sample, sequenced in a study of graft-versus-host responses after intestinal transplantation. The antigens for these receptors are not known. The data were produced by immunoSEQ multiplex PCR, yet TCRdb's version contains in-frame clones alone and is incomplete. Among about 130,000 clones listed, around 90% were seen once. The source was unstimulated CD4+ T cells sorted from spleen or lymph node cells, collected before intestinal transplant. All receptors derive from a human donor who received an intestinal transplant. The conserved cysteine and the conserved F or W are not part of the CDR3 here. The order of the fields is CDR3 protein, clone size, J gene, V gene. Some rows have no size entry. The others give once, few or many, or a class for an expanded clone.

ASSPPSGNTIY	once	TRBJ1-3	TRBV18
ASSPEFGTKLKELF	.	TRBJ1-4	TRBV19
ASSQGNLRDEQF	.	TRBJ2-1	TRBV14
ASSLRLGTGNTIY	.	TRBJ1-3	TRBV9
ASSNLVASGANVLT	.	TRBJ2-6	TRBV28
ASSLTSGIYEQY	.	TRBJ2-7	TRBV7-2
ASSLGDSRTDTQY	.	TRBJ2-3	TRBV11-3
ASSIVGQGPYEQY	.	TRBJ2-7	TRBV19
ASSPQRLAGNTGELF	.	TRBJ2-2	TRBV4-1
ASSTGNTIY	few	TRBJ1-3	TRBV28
ASSVEFTLQNTQY	once	TRBJ2-3	TRBV9
ASTPGTGYNEKLF	.	TRBJ1-4	TRBV7-9
AISAGTGNGYT	.	TRBJ1-2	TRBV10-3
ASSSGGALVNYGYT	.	TRBJ1-2	TRBV28
ASSLGRGGINEQF	.	TRBJ2-1	TRBV6-1
ASSQGGAQQF	.	TRBJ2-1	TRBV14
ASTDPTPPGQGIDGYT	.	TRBJ1-2	TRBV10-2
ASSPASPGTSTDTQY	once	TRBJ2-3	TRBV18
ASSQGLAGSDTQY	.	TRBJ2-3	TRBV4-2
ASSWTPGGNQPQH	.	TRBJ1-5	TRBV5-1
AWSVSRTSGNPREQY	.	TRBJ2-7	TRBV30
ASSGGHQETQY	.	TRBJ2-5	TRBV5-8
ASSKESNEQF	.	TRBJ2-1	TRBV21-1
ASSRTSGRADAGELF	.	TRBJ2-2	TRBV5-5
ASRSPIERPGQGNEKLF	.	TRBJ1-4	TRBV28